Below, 14 T cell receptor beta chains from the same sample are listed, as sequenced in a study of beta chain features in type 1 diabetes. Overall study results and limits: The study found moderately but significantly shorter TCRB CDR3s in all four CD4+ subsets of Type 1 diabetes patients.

Isolated RNA was reverse transcribed in full, so expressed TCRB transcripts were sequenced. Clones were read by immunoSEQ multiplex PCR, and TCRdb kept only the in-frame ones, dropping some. Of approximately 730,000 clones listed, around 15% were seen once; the top ten hold about 0.02%. Their antigen targets remain unknown. Input material: naive CD4+ T cells from blood. The receptors come from a man aged 18 to 29 with type 1 diabetes.

J is TRBJ1-2 and V is TRBV29-1; D uncertain. The CDR3 has 13 amino acids. With 4 bases removed from V and 0 bases from J, the gap between germline ends came to 9 bases. Germline CDR1 is SQVTM and CDR2 is ANQGSEA. Written as DNA, the CDR3 is TGCAGCGTTGTTGAGGTAGCTAACTATGGCTACACCTTC. Translated: CSVVEVANYGYTF.

The V gene is TRBV30, the J gene TRBJ1-6; 7 bases align to TRBD1. The germline CDR1 and CDR2 sequences are GTSNPN and SVGIG (reference sequence). V shed 2 bases, J shed 8 bases, and the junction held 6 bases outside the gene matches. The CDR3 is 14 residues long. CDR3 protein: CAWSRNRGDSPLHF. The CDR3 DNA follows: TGTGCCTGGAGTCGGAACAGGGGTGATTCACCCCTCCACTTT.

This clone was seen only a few times. The chain has TRBV11-1 and TRBJ2-2; D gene unclear. Trimming cost V 1 base and J 5 bases, with 8 bases left between them. The CDR3 spans 14 residues. The germline CDR1 and CDR2 sequences are SGHAT and FQDESV (reference sequence). Here the CDR3 reads CASSLDLGTGELFF. CDR3 nucleotide sequence: TGTGCCAGCAGCTTAGACCTGGGGACCGGGGAGCTGTTTTTT.

This clone was seen only a few times. The chain employs TRBV28 and TRBJ2-4; D is unclear. Germline-derived CDR1 and CDR2 are MDHEN and SYDVKM. The V gene lost 5 bases and the J gene lost 7 bases, with 12 bases spanning the gap. The CDR3 runs to 13 residues. CDR3 nucleotides: TGTGCCAGCAGTGTTTACTTTGGGAACATTCAGTACTTC. Residues: CASSVYFGNIQYF.

This clone was counted only a few times. The genes are TRBV30 and TRBJ1-3, with TRBD1 as a possible D gene (5 bases). V lost 8 bases, J lost 0 bases, and 11 bases lay in between. The CDR3 length is 13 residues. CDR1 is GTSNPN, CDR2 SVGIG, per germline (reference sequence). CDR3 residues: CARGTDSGNTIYF. For the CDR3, the DNA is TGTGCCCGAGGGACGGACTCTGGAAACACCATATATTTT.

This clone has a handful of counts. The chain carries TRBV15 and TRBJ2-3; possible D gene TRBD1, 6 bases. Germline-derived CDR1 and CDR2 are LNHNV and YYDKDF (reference sequence). There are 16 residues in the CDR3. V lost 4 bases and J lost 1, with 15 bases in between. The CDR3 spells CATSTAGGQRTDTQYF. DNA of the CDR3: TGTGCCACCAGCACGGCGGGCGGACAGCGCACAGATACGCAGTATTTT.

Comments on this clone: A much larger clone is a single base away; this may be a read error. Distinct nucleotide sequences in the sample also encode this CDR3. The rearrangement joins TRBV5-4 to TRBJ2-3; D call uncertain. The V end lost 1 base, the J end lost 3 bases, and 3 bases lay between the germline ends. Germline V gene lookup returns CDR1 SGHNT and CDR2 YYREEE (reference sequence). This CDR3 has 12 residues. The CDR3 protein is CASSLRTDTQYF. Here the CDR3 DNA reads TGTGCCAGCAGCTTGAGGACAGATACGCAGTATTTT.

The rearrangement links TRBV15 to TRBJ2-4, with 8 nucleotides matching TRBD1. Per germline, CDR1 LNHNV and CDR2 YYDKDF (reference sequence). The J segment lost 10 bases and the V segment lost 0 bases, leaving 5 bases of the junction unmatched. The CDR3 has 14 residues. In DNA form, the CDR3 reads TGTGCCACCAGCAGAGATCCGACAGGGGCAATTCAGTACTTC. Translating gives CATSRDPTGAIQYF.

The chain joins TRBV5-1 to TRBJ2-5, with 8 positions matching TRBD2. The CDR3 runs to 13 residues. The germline CDR1 and CDR2 sequences are SGHRS and YFSETQ. J lost 3 bases, V lost 2 bases, and 0 bases had no gene match. The CDR3 coding sequence is TGCGCCAGCAGCTTTAGCGGGGAAGAGACCCAGTACTTC. The encoded protein is CASSFSGEETQYF.

This clone was counted a few times. The chain uses TRBV27 and TRBJ2-7; TRBD1 matches 8 bases. The V and J ends lost 6 bases and 6 bases, in that order; junction bases with no gene match: 4. The CDR3 consists of 12 residues. The germline V gene has CDR1 MNHEY and CDR2 SMNVEV (reference sequence). CDR3 in amino acids: CASSLDRGEQYF. The CDR3 bases are TGTGCCAGCAGCCTTGACAGGGGCGAGCAGTACTTC.

Details on this clone: The same CDR3 arises from other DNA sequences in this sample as well. This sequence joins TRBV18 and TRBJ2-1, with 8 bases lining up with TRBD1. The V segment lost 6 bases and the J segment 2 bases; nucleotides outside the gene matches: 6. From germline, CDR1 is KGHSH and CDR2 LQKENI. The CDR3 is 15 residues long. The DNA for the CDR3 is TGTGCCAGCTCTCCCGGGACAGGCCCCTACAATGAGCAGTTCTTC. Its protein product is CASSPGTGPYNEQFF. Variable domain in full (rest from reference TRBV18 and TRBJ2-1): NAGVMQNPRHLVRRRGQEARLRCSPMKGHSHVYWYRQLPEEGLKFMVYLQKENIIDESGMPKERFSAEFPKEGPSILRIQQVVRGDSAAYFCASSPGTGPYNEQFFGPGTRLTVL.

There are a few counts of this clone. The V call is TRBV29-1, the J call TRBJ1-1; unclear D gene. Trimming stripped 4 bases from V and 1 base from J, with 7 bases between. The length of the CDR3 is 12 residues. Germline V gene data show CDR1 as SQVTM and CDR2 as ANQGSEA. CDR3 loop: CSVVVWNTEAFF. The CDR3 DNA sequence: TGCAGCGTTGTAGTCTGGAACACTGAAGCTTTCTTT.

This chain connects TRBV5-4 to TRBJ1-1; D not certain. The ends were cut back, 2 bases at V and 8 bases at J, with 10 bases in the middle. Germline lookup yields CDR1 SGHNT and CDR2 YYREEE (reference sequence). The CDR3 extends over 12 amino acids. The CDR3 sequence is CASSFPSGEAFF. CDR3 sequence (DNA): TGTGCCAGCAGCTTTCCGTCGGGGGAAGCTTTCTTT.

The CDR3 protein is CASSLLAGDTGELFF. In DNA, the CDR3 is TGTGCCAGCAGCTTACTAGCGGGGGACACCGGGGAGCTGTTTTTT. The genes are TRBV7-2 and TRBJ2-2, with 10 bases identical to TRBD2. CDR3 length: 15 amino acids. Germline CDR1 SGHTA, CDR2 FQGNSA. J lost 3 bases, V lost 2 bases, and 0 bases had no gene match.